This T cell receptor beta chain was recorded in a study of T cell repertoires in cytomegalovirus infection. In the study overall: Public signatures in TCR beta pointed to CMV infection and matching HLA type.

As concerns this clonotype: Its antigen is not identified.

CDR3 length equals 14 residues. V trimming: 4 bases; J trimming: 8 bases; junction bases outside the gene matches: 8. Germline loops: CDR1 SGHVS, CDR2 FQNEAQ. TCRdb re-derived calls from the reads in MiXCR, one entry per CDR3 protein. The data hold about a million distinct CDR3 sequences, with under 40% observed a single time. The receptor's source is a human donor in good health (CMV status not recorded). Some clones in this sample may be carry-over from other donors' samples. Source: cultured CD8+ T cells from PBMCs, taken from culture after CMV antigen stimulation. The chain joins TRBV7-8 to TRBJ1-2, with 9 bases identical to TRBD1. CDR3 protein: CASSSAGTGNGYTF. CDR3 coding DNA: TGTGCCAGCAGCTCAGCCGGGACAGGGAACGGCTACACCTTC.